These 28 T cell receptor beta chains were all obtained from the same sample, sequenced in a study of T-cell reconstitution after alpha-beta-depleted transplantation in children. This sample's TCRbeta library carried unique molecular identifier barcodes. A single record per CDR3 protein comes from TCRdb applying MiXCR to the PCR reads. The sample gives more than 60,000 distinct CDR3 sequences, about 7.3% of which show up once; about 2.3% is in the top ten. The material was PBMCs from the stem cell graft donor, obtained from the stem cell graft. The source of these receptors is a human donor who donated a stem cell graft to a child with acute lymphoblastic leukemia.

At least ten counts were recorded for this clonotype. This chain joins TRBV4-1 and TRBJ1-4; TRBD1 agrees at 7 bases. This CDR3 has 16 amino acids. The J segment lost 2 bases and the V segment lost 4 bases, leaving 7 bases of the junction unmatched. Looked up from germline, CDR1 is MGHRA and CDR2 is YSYEKL. Written as DNA, the CDR3 is TGCGCCAGCAGCCCTAGCCGGGACAGTACTAATGAAAAACTGTTTTTT. Its translation is CASSPSRDSTNEKLFF.

At least ten counts were recorded for this clonotype. The chain combines TRBV4-2 with TRBJ2-1, with 10 bases identical to TRBD2. J lost 6 bases, V lost 4 bases, and 9 bases had no gene match. Germline lookup yields CDR1 LGHNA and CDR2 YNFKEQ. The CDR3 runs to 16 residues. CDR3 residues: CASSPTYERGGNEQFF. The CDR3 DNA sequence: TGTGCCAGCAGCCCCACCTACGAGCGGGGGGGCAATGAGCAGTTCTTC.

Ten or more counts support this clonotype. The chain combines TRBV4-2 with TRBJ2-7, with TRBD1 identical over 7 bases. V gave up 0 bases and J gave up 4 bases; unmatched junction bases: 6. The CDR3 has 15 amino acids. CDR1 and CDR2 from the germline V gene are LGHNA and YNFKEQ. The DNA of the CDR3 is TGTGCCAGCAGCCAAGATCCAGGGACAGCTTACGAGCAGTACTTC. Translation gives CASSQDPGTAYEQYF.

This clonotype was observed many times. The genes are TRBV4-2 and TRBJ1-1; possibly TRBD1 for D (6 bases). Germline loops: CDR1 LGHNA, CDR2 YNFKEQ. The length of the CDR3 is 16 residues. Trimming stripped 1 base from V and 4 bases from J, with 16 bases between. CDR3 bases: TGTGCCAGCAGCCAAGCTTCAGGGGCGAGCGGCACTGAAGCTTTCTTT. Protein sequence: CASSQASGASGTEAFF.

The rearrangement joins TRBV18 to TRBJ1-2; the D is unclear. Germline loops: CDR1 KGHSH, CDR2 LQKENI. V lost 1 base and J 8 bases, leaving 5 bases between the germline ends. The length of the CDR3 is 11 residues. The CDR3 is CASSPQGGYTF. The CDR3 DNA reads as TGTGCCAGCTCACCACAGGGCGGCTACACCTTC.

This clonotype was seen a few times. The chain carries TRBV28 and TRBJ2-1, with D possibly called TRBD1 or TRBD2 (5 bases each). This CDR3 region has 15 residues. Trimming left V 3 bases short and J 8 bases short, with 17 bases between. Germline-derived CDR1 and CDR2 are MDHEN and SYDVKM. The DNA for the CDR3 is TGTGCCAGCAGTTTGCCGGGACGGGCTGTTGATGAGCAGTTCTTC. Its translation is CASSLPGRAVDEQFF.

The sample holds a few counts of this clonotype. This rearrangement joins TRBV18 to TRBJ2-7; D not resolved. Germline V gene lookup returns CDR1 KGHSH and CDR2 LQKENI. The CDR3 contains 11 residues. V lost 6 bases and J lost 3, with 6 bases in between. CDR3 sequence: CASSVDYEQYF. DNA of the CDR3: TGTGCCAGCTCTGTGGACTACGAGCAGTACTTC.

This clonotype came up many times. The genes are TRBV5-1 and TRBJ2-5; D call uncertain. This CDR3 contains 14 residues. Looked up from germline, CDR1 is SGHRS and CDR2 is YFSETQ. V dropped 0 bases and J dropped 1 base, with 7 bases sitting between them. DNA of the CDR3: TGCGCCAGCAGCTTGGGGCCTGTCCAAGAGACCCAGTACTTC. It encodes CASSLGPVQETQYF.

This clonotype was seen ten or more times. The chain has TRBV7-8 and TRBJ2-1, with TRBD2 identical over 8 bases. J was trimmed by 2 bases and V by 5 bases; bases with no gene match: 8. Germline V gene sequence: CDR1 SGHVS, CDR2 FQNEAQ. CDR3 length: 16 amino acids. The CDR3: CASSPRTSLTYNEQFF. CDR3 bases: TGTGCCAGCAGCCCGCGGACTAGCTTAACCTACAATGAGCAGTTCTTC.

This clonotype was counted between two and nine times. This CDR3 is CASSYRGGTEAFF. The DNA of the CDR3 is TGTGCCAGCAGCTACCGGGGGGGCACTGAAGCTTTCTTT. This chain links TRBV11-3 with TRBJ1-1; possible D gene TRBD1, 5 bases. The length of the CDR3 is 13 residues. Trimming took 4 bases from V and 4 from J, leaving 10 bases between them. Germline V lookup: CDR1 SGHNT, CDR2 YENEEA.

The V call is TRBV6-1, the J call TRBJ2-7; 8 bases map to TRBD2. The ends lost 4 bases at V and 5 bases at J; junction bases unmatched: 7. The CDR3 consists of 14 residues. Germline V CDR1 and CDR2: MNHNS, SASEGT. CDR3 loop: CASSGTGTRDEQYF. CDR3 nucleotide sequence: TGTGCCAGCAGTGGAACCGGGACTAGAGACGAGCAGTACTTC.

This clonotype was seen ten or more times. The chain recombines TRBV12-3 or TRBV12-4 with TRBJ1-1; no reliable D call. The CDR3 consists of 14 residues. The V end was cut by 3 bases, the J end by 0 bases, with 8 bases between. This CDR3 is CASSLDGVNTEAFF. The CDR3 DNA follows: TGTGCCAGCAGTTTGGACGGAGTGAACACTGAAGCTTTCTTT.

This clonotype was observed many times. The rearrangement joins TRBV12-3 or TRBV12-4 to TRBJ2-1; D ambiguous. V lost 5 bases to trimming and J lost 0 bases, with 8 bases between them. This CDR3 comprises 14 residues. The CDR3: CASSSGSSYNEQFF. In DNA, the CDR3 is TGTGCCAGCAGTAGTGGTAGCTCCTACAATGAGCAGTTCTTC.

This clonotype showed up just a few times. The rearrangement links TRBV2 to TRBJ1-6; no reliable D call. CDR3 size: 12 residues. V was clipped by 6 bases and J by 6 bases, with 6 bases between them. The germline CDR1 and CDR2 sequences are SNHLY and FYNNEI. DNA for the CDR3: TGTGCCAGCAGCGATACTAATTCACCCCTCCACTTT. Translating gives CASSDTNSPLHF.

This clonotype came up a few times. The chain employs TRBV6-2 or TRBV6-3 and TRBJ2-1; 14 nucleotides match TRBD2. Germline V gives CDR1 MNHEY, CDR2 SVGEGT. The CDR3 totals 15 residues. V gave up 8 bases and J gave up 6 bases; unmatched junction bases: 6. In DNA, the CDR3 is TGTGCCAGCGGACAGACTAGCGGGGGGGGCAATGAGCAGTTCTTC. Translation: CASGQTSGGGNEQFF.

This clonotype was recorded many times. The chain joins TRBV20-1 to TRBJ1-1, with a possible D match to TRBD1 (5 bases). Germline-derived CDR1 and CDR2 are DFQATT and SNEGSKA (reference sequence). CDR3 length equals 14 residues. Trimming took off 6 bases at V and 1 base at J, with 15 bases between the two ends. This CDR3 is CSARGESGNTEAFF. In DNA, the CDR3 is TGCAGTGCCCGAGGGGAGAGTGGGAACACTGAAGCTTTCTTT.

This clonotype has a count of ten or more. This chain uses TRBV12-3 or TRBV12-4 with TRBJ2-2; TRBD1 matches 9 bases. This CDR3 has 17 amino acids. V lost 2 bases, J lost 0 bases, and 4 bases stayed unmatched. CDR3 nucleotide sequence: TGTGCCAGCAGTTTATGGACAGGGGTGACGAACACCGGGGAGCTGTTTTTT. Translated, it gives CASSLWTGVTNTGELFF.

This clonotype was observed at least ten times. V and J are TRBV20-1 and TRBJ2-2, with D perhaps TRBD2 (6 bases). V was trimmed by 0 bases and J by 2 bases, leaving 19 bases between them. The germline V gene encodes CDR1 DFQATT and CDR2 SNEGSKA (reference sequence). The CDR3 consists of 18 residues. DNA for the CDR3: TGCAGTGCTAGAGACTGGGGGACCGGGAGATCAAACACCGGGGAGCTGTTTTTT. Its translation is CSARDWGTGRSNTGELFF.

There are a few counts of this clonotype. The chain combines TRBV10-3 with TRBJ1-3, with D maybe TRBD1 (6 bases). V was shortened by 6 bases and J by 4 bases, with 16 bases between the two germline ends. This CDR3 spans 15 amino acids. From germline, CDR1 is ENHRY and CDR2 SYGVKD. CDR3 in DNA: TGTGCCATCAGCCGTCAGGGGACGAAAGGAAACACCATATATTTT. It codes for CAISRQGTKGNTIYF.

The chain joins TRBV9 to TRBJ2-5; 11 positions match TRBD2. CDR1 SGDLS and CDR2 YYNGEE come from the germline V gene. The ends lost 2 bases at V and 4 bases at J; junction bases unmatched: 10. The CDR3 runs 17 residues. The CDR3 here is CASSVGLAGGPRETQYF. The CDR3 DNA is TGTGCCAGCAGCGTGGGATTAGCGGGAGGGCCAAGAGAGACCCAGTACTTC.

This clonotype has ten or more counts. The chain combines TRBV29-1 with TRBJ2-3; D call uncertain. Trimming removed 2 bases at V and 0 bases at J, with 3 bases between. Looked up from germline, CDR1 is SQVTM and CDR2 is ANQGSEA. This CDR3 is built from 12 residues. The CDR3 coding sequence is TGCAGCGTTGAAACAAGCACAGATACGCAGTATTTT. The encoded protein is CSVETSTDTQYF.

V and J are TRBV4-2 and TRBJ1-1; a possible D gene is TRBD1 (6 bases). The CDR3 is 14 residues long. The V gene lost 4 bases and the J gene lost 1 base, with 10 bases spanning the gap. Germline CDR1 reads LGHNA; CDR2 reads YNFKEQ. The CDR3 DNA sequence: TGTGCCAGCAGCCGATGGACAGCGAACACTGAAGCTTTCTTT. Its protein product is CASSRWTANTEAFF.

In its sample, this clonotype was seen many times. The genes are TRBV3-1 and TRBJ1-5; D remains unclear. The CDR3 contains 17 residues. V lost 5 bases, J lost 5 bases, and 22 bases lay in between. Germline V CDR1 and CDR2: LGHDT, YNNKEL (reference sequence). CDR3 sequence (DNA): TGTGCCAGCAGCTTGAATCCGGGGTTCGGGATCTATCAGCCCCAGCATTTT. It encodes CASSLNPGFGIYQPQHF.

This clonotype was seen repeatedly, ten times or more. The J gene is TRBJ1-4, the V gene TRBV7-9, with 7 bases fitting TRBD1. The CDR3 has 18 amino acids. Trimming cost V 4 bases and J 3 bases; bases outside gene matches: 14. In germline, CDR1 is SEHNR, CDR2 FQNEAQ (reference sequence). The CDR3 DNA follows: TGTGCCAGCAGCTGGGACAGCCTACAGGGTCTCGCTAATGAAAAACTGTTTTTT. As protein: CASSWDSLQGLANEKLFF.

This clonotype appeared many times. V gene TRBV28 combines with J gene TRBJ1-4; a weak D match, TRBD1 (6 bases). This CDR3 has 13 amino acids. Germline values: CDR1 MDHEN, CDR2 SYDVKM. Trimming stripped 8 bases from V and 8 bases from J, with 15 bases between. CDR3 protein: CASGGGAGEKLFF. The CDR3 region has the DNA TGTGCCAGCGGGGGGGGCGCCGGGGAAAAACTGTTTTTT.

At least ten counts were recorded for this clonotype. The chain uses TRBV11-2 and TRBJ2-1; D unclear. The CDR3 runs 16 residues. V was pared by 2 bases and J by 3 bases, with 14 bases between. Per germline, CDR1 SGHAT and CDR2 FQNNGV. The CDR3 sequence: CASSLRPATFYNEQFF. DNA of the CDR3: TGTGCCAGCAGCTTACGTCCAGCTACATTCTACAATGAGCAGTTCTTC. Combining the CDR3 with reference TRBV11-2 and TRBJ2-1 gives the whole variable domain EAGVAQSPRYKIIEKRQSVAFWCNPISGHATLYWYQQILGQGPKLLIQFQNNGVVDDSQLPKDRFSAERLKGVDSTLKIQPAKLEDSAVYLCASSLRPATFYNEQFFGPGTRLTVL.

This clonotype was counted ten times or more. The CDR3 coding sequence is TGCGCCAGCGCCGGCGGGTCCGGGGCGGATACGCAGTATTTT. Protein sequence: CASAGGSGADTQYF. The chain joins TRBV5-1 to TRBJ2-3; D is possibly TRBD1 or TRBD2 (5 bases each). Germline CDR1 reads SGHRS; CDR2 reads YFSETQ. The CDR3 length is 14 residues. V was clipped by 7 bases and J by 6 bases, with 18 bases between them.

The chain combines TRBV28 with TRBJ2-7; a possible D gene is TRBD2 (6 bases). Trimming removed 8 bases from V and 0 bases from J, with 20 bases in between. CDR1 and CDR2 from the germline V gene are MDHEN and SYDVKM. The CDR3 spans 16 residues. This CDR3 reads CASYRGGPLISYEQYF. DNA for the CDR3: TGTGCCAGCTACCGCGGAGGGCCCCTTATCTCCTACGAGCAGTACTTC.